Following are 9 T cell receptor beta chains from one sample sequenced in a study of blood T cell repertoires in COVID-19. Produced via immunoSEQ multiplex PCR; TCRdb's table is partial and in-frame only. This repertoire shows a few hundred thousand clones, roughly 86% found once; its top ten account for around 3%. Specimen: peripheral blood. The receptors originated from a human donor in a cohort sampled during active COVID-19.

The chain has TRBV10-1 and TRBJ2-1; 9 bases fit TRBD2. Looked up from germline, CDR1 is WNHNN and CDR2 is SYGVQD (reference sequence). The CDR3 loop spans 16 amino acids. J lost 0 bases, V lost 4 bases, and 4 bases had no gene match. CDR3 bases: TGCGCCAGCAGTGGCATTAGCGGGAGCTCCTACAATGAGCAGTTCTTC. Its translation: CASSGISGSSYNEQFF.

The chain combines TRBV6-5 with TRBJ1-4; D gene unclear. The CDR3 covers 15 residues. V was shortened by 5 bases and J by 6 bases, with 16 bases between the two germline ends. The germline V gene encodes CDR1 MNHEY and CDR2 SVGAGI. CDR3 sequence: CASSQRTGLDEKLFF. The CDR3 coding sequence is TGTGCCAGCAGTCAACGGACGGGGTTGGATGAAAAACTGTTTTTT.

The chain is built from TRBV30 and TRBJ1-1; 7 bases line up with TRBD1. Germline V gene lookup returns CDR1 GTSNPN and CDR2 SVGIG (reference sequence). The CDR3 runs to 15 residues. J was trimmed by 3 bases and V by 1 base; bases with no gene match: 8. The CDR3 DNA sequence: TGTGCCTGGAGTGGCAGGGGGAGGCGAGACACTGAAGCTTTCTTT. Protein: CAWSGRGRRDTEAFF.

The J gene is TRBJ2-3, the V gene TRBV4-1; D ambiguous. CDR1 MGHRA and CDR2 YSYEKL come from the germline V gene. The CDR3 totals 14 residues. Between the trimmed V and J ends, which lost 3 bases and 6 bases, there was a span of 13 bases. CDR3 loop: CASSHPSRRDTQYF. DNA for the CDR3: TGCGCCAGCAGCCACCCTAGTAGAAGGGATACGCAGTATTTT.

The genes are TRBV28 and TRBJ1-3; 7 nucleotides align to TRBD1. Losses at the gene ends were 3 bases for V and 0 bases for J; bases not matched to a gene: 5. Germline V gene data show CDR1 as MDHEN and CDR2 as SYDVKM. The CDR3 sequence is 16 residues long. The CDR3 protein is CASSFSGGNSGNTIYF. The CDR3, as DNA: TGTGCCAGCAGTTTTTCAGGGGGTAACTCTGGAAACACCATATATTTT. Full variable domain (outside the CDR3, taken from reference TRBV28 and TRBJ1-3): DVKVTQSSRYLVKRTGEKVFLECVQDMDHENMFWYRQDPGLGLRLIYFSYDVKMKEKGDIPEGYSVSREKKERFSLILESASTNQTSMYLCASSFSGGNSGNTIYFGEGSWLTVV.

The rearrangement uses TRBV5-1 and TRBJ2-7; 8 bases fit TRBD1. J was trimmed by 4 bases and V by 4 bases; bases with no gene match: 7. In germline, CDR1 is SGHRS, CDR2 YFSETQ. CDR3 size: 14 residues. The CDR3 nucleotides read TGCGCCAGCAGCAGCGACGGGACAGGTTACGAGCAGTACTTC. Residues: CASSSDGTGYEQYF.

The gene calls are TRBV29-1 and TRBJ2-1; 8 bases align to TRBD2. Unmatched junction bases numbered 12, after V lost 4 bases and J lost 13 bases. Germline values: CDR1 SQVTM, CDR2 ANQGSEA. There are 13 residues in the CDR3. The CDR3 region has the DNA TGCAGCGTTGCTCGACTGGGGGGACTAGAACAGTTCTTC. Translation: CSVARLGGLEQFF.

The rearrangement joins TRBV7-2 to TRBJ1-4, with D unclear. This CDR3 is 14 amino acids long. V lost 7 bases, J lost 6 bases, and 15 bases lay in between. Germline V gene data show CDR1 as SGHTA and CDR2 as FQGNSA. The CDR3 protein is CASTPGFPYEKLFF. In DNA form, the CDR3 reads TGTGCCAGCACCCCCGGGTTCCCTTATGAAAAACTGTTTTTT.

This chain joins TRBV5-5 and TRBJ2-1; possibly TRBD2 for D (6 bases). V gave up 1 base and J gave up 2 bases, with 10 bases separating them. The germline V gene encodes CDR1 SGHKS and CDR2 YYEKEE (reference sequence). The CDR3 is made up of 15 amino acids. The CDR3 DNA reads TGTGCCAGCAGCTTGTTGGACTATACCTACAATGAGCAGTTCTTC. Its protein is CASSLLDYTYNEQFF. The full variable domain, its missing parts supplied by reference TRBV5-5 and TRBJ2-1, is DAGVTQSPTHLIKTRGQQVTLRCSPISGHKSVSWYQQVLGQGPQFIFQYYEKEERGRGNFPDRFSARQFPNYSSELNVNALLLGDSALYLCASSLLDYTYNEQFFGPGTRLTVL.